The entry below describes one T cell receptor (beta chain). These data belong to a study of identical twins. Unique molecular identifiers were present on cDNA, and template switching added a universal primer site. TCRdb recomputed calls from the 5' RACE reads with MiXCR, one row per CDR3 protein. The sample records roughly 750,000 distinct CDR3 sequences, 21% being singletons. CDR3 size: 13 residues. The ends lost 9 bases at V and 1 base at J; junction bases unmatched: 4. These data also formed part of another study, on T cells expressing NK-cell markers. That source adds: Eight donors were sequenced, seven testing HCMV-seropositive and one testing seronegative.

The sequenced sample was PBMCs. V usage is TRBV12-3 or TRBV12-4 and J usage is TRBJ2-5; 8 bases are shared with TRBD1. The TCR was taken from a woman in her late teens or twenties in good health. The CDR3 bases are TGTGCCAGTTCAGGGGGCATCCAAGAGACCCAGTACTTC. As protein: CASSGGIQETQYF.